Shown below are 5 T cell receptor beta chains from a single sample sequenced in a study of blood T cell repertoires in COVID-19. This table comes from immunoSEQ multiplex PCR, and its TCRdb copy is limited to in-frame clones, with some not included. The data contain around 200,000 clones, roughly 86% of them seen just once; the ten biggest clones take up 10%. The sample consisted of PBMCs or T cells enriched from blood (not recorded which). The receptor source for this set is a man aged 18 to 29 with acute COVID-19.

This clone was detected only once. The CDR3 here is CASSEYRQPQHF. The CDR3 nucleotides are TGTGCCAGCAGTGAATATCGTCAGCCCCAGCATTTT. The chain uses TRBV2 and TRBJ1-5; D unresolved. Germline V gene sequence: CDR1 SNHLY, CDR2 FYNNEI. The CDR3 consists of 12 residues. V shed 2 bases and J shed 6 bases, with 5 bases lying between them.

This chain connects TRBV5-6 to TRBJ2-2, with a tentative D call TRBD2 (5 bases). Trimming cost V 2 bases and J 0 bases, with 8 bases left between them. Germline CDR1 SGHDT, CDR2 YYEEEE. This CDR3 is 15 amino acids long. CDR3 bases: TGTGCCAGCAGCTTTGGCGGGCCGAACACCGGGGAGCTGTTTTTT. It is translated as CASSFGGPNTGELFF.

The rearrangement joins TRBV5-1 to TRBJ2-5, with 8 bases lining up with TRBD2. Germline values: CDR1 SGHRS, CDR2 YFSETQ. V shed 4 bases, J shed 2 bases, and the junction held 7 bases outside the gene matches. The CDR3 is 15 amino acids. The CDR3 region is CASSPGTRRQETQYF. As DNA, the CDR3 is TGCGCCAGCAGCCCCGGGACTAGAAGACAAGAGACCCAGTACTTC.

The chain combines TRBV10-2 with TRBJ2-7; 9 nucleotides match TRBD1. V lost 2 bases, J lost 1 base, and 6 bases stayed unmatched. CDR1 is WSHSY, CDR2 SAAADI, per germline. The CDR3 contains 16 residues. The CDR3 coding sequence is TGCGCCAGCAGTGAGACAGACAGGGGGGGGTCCTACGAGCAGTACTTC. The encoded protein is CASSETDRGGSYEQYF.

The chain uses TRBV28 and TRBJ2-5, with D perhaps matching TRBD2 (6 bases). Trimming removed 4 bases at V and 1 base at J, with 13 bases between. In germline, CDR1 is MDHEN, CDR2 SYDVKM. The CDR3 loop spans 15 amino acids. DNA for the CDR3: TGTGCCAGCAGTTGGGGCGGCGGGGTCCAAGAGACCCAGTACTTC. Its protein is CASSWGGGVQETQYF.